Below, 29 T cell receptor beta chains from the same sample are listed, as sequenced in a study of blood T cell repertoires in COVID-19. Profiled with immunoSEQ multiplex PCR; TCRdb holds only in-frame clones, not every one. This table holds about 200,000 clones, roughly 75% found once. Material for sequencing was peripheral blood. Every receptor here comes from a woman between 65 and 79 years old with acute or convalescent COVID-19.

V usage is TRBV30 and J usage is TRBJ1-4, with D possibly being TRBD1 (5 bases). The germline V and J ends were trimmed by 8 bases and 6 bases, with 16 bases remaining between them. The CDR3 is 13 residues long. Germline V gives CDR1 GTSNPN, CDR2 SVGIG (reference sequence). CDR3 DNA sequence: TGTGCCGGCCGGGGCGGGGGAGATGAAAAACTGTTTTTT. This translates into CAGRGGGDEKLFF.

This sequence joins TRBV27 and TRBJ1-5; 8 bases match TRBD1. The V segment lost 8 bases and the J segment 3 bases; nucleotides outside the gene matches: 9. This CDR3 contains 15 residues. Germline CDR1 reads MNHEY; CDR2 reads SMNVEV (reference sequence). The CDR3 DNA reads TGTGCCAGCCGTTCTGGACAGGGAGACAATCAGCCCCAGCATTTT. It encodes CASRSGQGDNQPQHF.

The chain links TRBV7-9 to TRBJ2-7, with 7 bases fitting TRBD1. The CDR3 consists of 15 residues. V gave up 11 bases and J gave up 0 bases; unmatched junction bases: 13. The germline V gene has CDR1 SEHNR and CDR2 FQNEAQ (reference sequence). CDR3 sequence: CASTGGDRSSYEQYF. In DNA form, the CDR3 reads TGTGCCTCAACTGGTGGGGACAGAAGCTCCTACGAGCAGTACTTC.

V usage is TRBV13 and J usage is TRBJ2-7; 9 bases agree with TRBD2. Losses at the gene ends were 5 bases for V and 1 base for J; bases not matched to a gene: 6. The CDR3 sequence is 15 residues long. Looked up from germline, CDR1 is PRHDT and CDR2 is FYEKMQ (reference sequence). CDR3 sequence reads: CASSTLAGNSYEQYF. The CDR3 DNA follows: TGTGCCAGCAGCACACTAGCGGGTAATTCCTACGAGCAGTACTTC.

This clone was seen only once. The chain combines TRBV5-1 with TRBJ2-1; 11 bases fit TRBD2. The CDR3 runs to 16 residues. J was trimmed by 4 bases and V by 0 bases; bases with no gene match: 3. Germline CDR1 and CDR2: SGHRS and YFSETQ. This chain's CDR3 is CASSLDRLAGYNEQFF. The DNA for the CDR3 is TGCGCCAGCAGCTTGGACCGACTAGCGGGATACAATGAGCAGTTCTTC.

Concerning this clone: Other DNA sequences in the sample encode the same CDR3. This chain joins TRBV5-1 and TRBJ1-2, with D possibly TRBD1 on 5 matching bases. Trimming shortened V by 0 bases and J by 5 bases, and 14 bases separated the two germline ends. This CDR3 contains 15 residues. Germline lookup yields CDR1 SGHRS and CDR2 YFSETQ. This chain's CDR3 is CASSLEGGAGYGYTF. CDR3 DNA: TGCGCCAGCAGCTTGGAGGGTGGGGCAGGATATGGCTACACCTTC.

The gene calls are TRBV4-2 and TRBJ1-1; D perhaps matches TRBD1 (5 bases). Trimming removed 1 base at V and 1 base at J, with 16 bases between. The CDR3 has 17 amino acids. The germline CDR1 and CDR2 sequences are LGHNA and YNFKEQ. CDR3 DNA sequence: TGTGCCAGCAGCCAAGGCGGAAGTTGGGGCGGGAACACTGAAGCTTTCTTT. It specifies CASSQGGSWGGNTEAFF.

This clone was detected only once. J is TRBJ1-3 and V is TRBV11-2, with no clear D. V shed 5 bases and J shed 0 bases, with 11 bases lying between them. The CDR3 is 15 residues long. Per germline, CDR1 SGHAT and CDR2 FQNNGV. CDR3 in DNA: TGTGCCAGCAGCCCAGCGGGGAGCTCTGGAAACACCATATATTTT. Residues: CASSPAGSSGNTIYF.

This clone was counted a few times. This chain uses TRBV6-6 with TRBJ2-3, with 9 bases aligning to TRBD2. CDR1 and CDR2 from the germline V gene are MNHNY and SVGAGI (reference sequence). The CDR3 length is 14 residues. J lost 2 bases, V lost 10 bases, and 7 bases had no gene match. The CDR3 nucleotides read TGTGCCACCCTAGCGGGGTTGAACACAGATACGCAGTATTTT. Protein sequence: CATLAGLNTDTQYF.

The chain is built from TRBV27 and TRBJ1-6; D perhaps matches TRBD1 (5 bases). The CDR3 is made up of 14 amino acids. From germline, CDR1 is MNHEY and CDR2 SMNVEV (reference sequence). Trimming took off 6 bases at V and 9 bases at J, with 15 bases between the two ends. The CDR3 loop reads CASRLGTDSSPLHF. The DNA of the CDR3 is TGTGCCAGCAGACTAGGGACTGACTCTTCACCCCTCCACTTT.

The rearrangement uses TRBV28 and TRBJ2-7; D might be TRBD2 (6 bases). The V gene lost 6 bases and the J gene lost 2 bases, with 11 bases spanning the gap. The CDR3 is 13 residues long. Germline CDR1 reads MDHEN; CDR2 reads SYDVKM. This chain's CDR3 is CASREGPTYEQYF. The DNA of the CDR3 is TGTGCCAGCAGGGAGGGACCTACCTACGAGCAGTACTTC.

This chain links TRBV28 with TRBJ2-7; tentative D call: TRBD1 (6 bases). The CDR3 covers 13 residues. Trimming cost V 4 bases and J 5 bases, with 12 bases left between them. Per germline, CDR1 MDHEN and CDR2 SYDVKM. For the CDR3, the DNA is TGTGCCAGCAGTTCGCCCAACAGGGACGAGCAGTACTTC. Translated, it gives CASSSPNRDEQYF.

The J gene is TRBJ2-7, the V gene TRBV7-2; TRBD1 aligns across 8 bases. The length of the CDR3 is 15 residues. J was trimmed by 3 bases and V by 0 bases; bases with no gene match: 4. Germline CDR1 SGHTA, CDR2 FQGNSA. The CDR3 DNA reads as TGTGCCAGCAGCTTAGCTTTGACAGGGGTCTACGAGCAGTACTTC. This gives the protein CASSLALTGVYEQYF.

As DNA, the CDR3 is TGTGCCAGCAGCCAAAATCGCGCCGACAGGGGCAATCAGCCCCAGCATTTT. This encodes CASSQNRADRGNQPQHF. The chain combines TRBV4-2 with TRBJ1-5; TRBD1 aligns across 7 bases. Germline CDR1 LGHNA, CDR2 YNFKEQ. The CDR3 is made up of 17 amino acids. Trimming cost V 2 bases and J 2 bases; bases outside gene matches: 9.

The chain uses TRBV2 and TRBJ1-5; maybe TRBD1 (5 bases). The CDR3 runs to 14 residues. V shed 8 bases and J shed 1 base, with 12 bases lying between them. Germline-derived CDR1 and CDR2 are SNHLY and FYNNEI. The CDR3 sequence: CASGGGASNQPQHF. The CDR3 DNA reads TGTGCCAGCGGAGGAGGGGCAAGCAATCAGCCCCAGCATTTT.

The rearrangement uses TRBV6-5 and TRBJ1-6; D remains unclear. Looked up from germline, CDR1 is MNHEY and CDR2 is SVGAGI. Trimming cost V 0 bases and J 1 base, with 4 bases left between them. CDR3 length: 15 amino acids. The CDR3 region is CASSYSGSYNSPLHF. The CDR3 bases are TGTGCCAGCAGTTACTCCGGGTCCTATAATTCACCCCTCCACTTT.

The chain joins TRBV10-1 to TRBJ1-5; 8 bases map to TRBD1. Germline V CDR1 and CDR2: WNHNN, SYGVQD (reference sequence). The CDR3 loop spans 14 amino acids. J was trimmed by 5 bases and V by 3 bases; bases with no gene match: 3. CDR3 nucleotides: TGCGCCAGCAGTGAATTGGACAGGGATCAGCCCCAGCATTTT. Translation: CASSELDRDQPQHF.

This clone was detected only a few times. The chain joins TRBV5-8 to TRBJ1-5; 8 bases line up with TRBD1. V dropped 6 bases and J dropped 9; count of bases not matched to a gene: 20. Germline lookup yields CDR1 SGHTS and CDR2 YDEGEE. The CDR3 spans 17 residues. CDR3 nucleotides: TGTGCCAGCAAAGAGATCCGCGACAGGGGCCGCCGCGGGCCCCAGCATTTT. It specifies CASKEIRDRGRRGPQHF.

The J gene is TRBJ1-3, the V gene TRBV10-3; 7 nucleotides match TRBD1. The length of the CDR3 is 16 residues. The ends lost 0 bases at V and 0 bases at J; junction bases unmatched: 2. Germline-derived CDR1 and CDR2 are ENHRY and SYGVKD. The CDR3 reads CAISESTGPSGNTIYF. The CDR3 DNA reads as TGTGCCATCAGTGAGTCGACAGGGCCCTCTGGAAACACCATATATTTT.

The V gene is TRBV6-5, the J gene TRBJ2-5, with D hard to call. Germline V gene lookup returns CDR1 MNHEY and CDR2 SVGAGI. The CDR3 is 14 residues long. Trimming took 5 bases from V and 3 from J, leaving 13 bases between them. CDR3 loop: CASSLLSTEETQYF. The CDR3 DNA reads TGTGCCAGCAGTCTCCTTTCCACAGAAGAGACCCAGTACTTC.

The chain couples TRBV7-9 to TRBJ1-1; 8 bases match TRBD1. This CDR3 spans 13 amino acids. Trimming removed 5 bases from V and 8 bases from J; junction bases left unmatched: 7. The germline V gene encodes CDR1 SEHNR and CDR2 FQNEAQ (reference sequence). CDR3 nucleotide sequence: TGTGCCAGCAGCCACGCAGGGGGCGGGGAAGCTTTCTTT. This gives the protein CASSHAGGGEAFF.

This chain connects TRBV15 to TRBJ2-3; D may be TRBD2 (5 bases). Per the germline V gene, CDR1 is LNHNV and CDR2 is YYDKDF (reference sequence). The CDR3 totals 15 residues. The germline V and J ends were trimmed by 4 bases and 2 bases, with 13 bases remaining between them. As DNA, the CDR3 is TGTGCCACCAGCACCGGACCGGGGAACACAGATACGCAGTATTTT. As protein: CATSTGPGNTDTQYF.

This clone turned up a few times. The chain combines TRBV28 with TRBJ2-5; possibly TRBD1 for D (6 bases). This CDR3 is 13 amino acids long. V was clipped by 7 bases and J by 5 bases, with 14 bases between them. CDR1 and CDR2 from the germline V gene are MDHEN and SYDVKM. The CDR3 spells CASNTGRWETQYF. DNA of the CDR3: TGTGCCAGCAATACAGGGCGGTGGGAGACCCAGTACTTC.

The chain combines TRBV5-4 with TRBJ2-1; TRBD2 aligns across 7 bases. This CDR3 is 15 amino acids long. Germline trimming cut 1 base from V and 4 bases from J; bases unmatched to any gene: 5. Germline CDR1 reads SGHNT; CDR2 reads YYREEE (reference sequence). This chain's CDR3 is CASSLTSGAYNEQFF. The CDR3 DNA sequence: TGTGCCAGCAGCTTGACGAGCGGGGCTTACAATGAGCAGTTCTTC.

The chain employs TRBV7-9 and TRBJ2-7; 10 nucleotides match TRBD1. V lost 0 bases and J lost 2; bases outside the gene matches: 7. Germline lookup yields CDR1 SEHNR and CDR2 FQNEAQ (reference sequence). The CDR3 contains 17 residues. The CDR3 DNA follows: TGTGCCAGCAGCTTAGCGCTGGGGGGACAGGGGACCTACGAGCAGTACTTC. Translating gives CASSLALGGQGTYEQYF.

The CDR3 protein is CASSPRTGFGNTIYF. CDR3 coding DNA: TGTGCCAGCAGCCCCCGGACAGGGTTTGGAAACACCATATATTTT. V is TRBV7-9 and J is TRBJ1-3; 8 bases map to TRBD1. J lost 3 bases, V lost 5 bases, and 6 bases had no gene match. CDR1 and CDR2 (germline): SEHNR, FQNEAQ (reference sequence). This CDR3 has 15 residues.

CDR3 DNA: TGTGCCAGCAGCTTGGGATGGGGAGGGGATGAGGCTACGCAGTATTTT. It translates to CASSLGWGGDEATQYF. The chain carries TRBV5-8 and TRBJ2-3, with 7 positions matching TRBD2. Germline CDR1 SGHTS, CDR2 YDEGEE. The trim removed 0 bases at V and 8 bases at J, leaving 12 bases unmatched. This CDR3 spans 16 amino acids.

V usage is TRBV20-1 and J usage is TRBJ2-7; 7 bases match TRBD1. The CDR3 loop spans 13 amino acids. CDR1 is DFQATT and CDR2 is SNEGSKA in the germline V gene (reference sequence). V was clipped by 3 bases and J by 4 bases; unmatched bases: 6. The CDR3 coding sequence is TGCAGTGCTAGTTCGGGACAGTTTTACGAGCAGTACTTC. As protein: CSASSGQFYEQYF.

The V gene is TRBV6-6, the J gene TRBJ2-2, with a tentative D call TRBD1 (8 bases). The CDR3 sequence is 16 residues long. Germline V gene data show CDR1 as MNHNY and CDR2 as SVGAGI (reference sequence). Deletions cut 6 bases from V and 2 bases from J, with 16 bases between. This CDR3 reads CASSPGQGLNTGELFF. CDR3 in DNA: TGTGCCAGCAGCCCCGGACAGGGACTAAACACCGGGGAGCTGTTTTTT.